The 9 T cell receptor beta chains listed next were all sequenced from one sample in a study of T-cell reconstitution after alpha-beta-depleted transplantation in children. Unique molecular identifiers were incorporated when the TCRbeta library was constructed. Via MiXCR, TCRdb re-called the PCR reads, giving one row per CDR3 protein. The sample lists approximately 630,000 distinct CDR3 sequences, about 12% occurring once. Sequenced here: PBMCs, sampled before TCRalphabeta/CD19-depleted stem cell transplant. Receptors were obtained from a girl aged 2-10 years with congenital amegakaryocytic thrombocytopenia, due to receive a stem cell transplant.

This clonotype was observed many times. The rearrangement links TRBV10-2 to TRBJ2-3; 9 nucleotides match TRBD2. The V and J ends lost 6 bases and 4 bases, in that order; junction bases with no gene match: 14. The germline gives CDR1 WSHSY, CDR2 SAAADI. The CDR3 spans 17 residues. In nucleotides, the CDR3 is TGCGCCAGCAGACCCCTAAATCCGGCGGGAGGGCCAGATACGCAGTATTTT. Amino acids: CASRPLNPAGGPDTQYF.

In this sample, this clonotype turned up a few times. The rearrangement uses TRBV7-8 and TRBJ2-6; weak D call: TRBD1 (5 bases). The V gene's germline CDR1 is SGHVS and CDR2 FQNEAQ. Trimming shortened V by 5 bases and J by 5 bases, and 16 bases separated the two germline ends. CDR3 size: 16 residues. The CDR3 DNA reads as TGTGCCAGCAGCCCAGGGCGTAGGCTCTGGGCCAACGTCCTGACTTTC. This gives the protein CASSPGRRLWANVLTF.

At least ten counts were recorded for this clonotype. This chain uses TRBV6-5 with TRBJ2-2; D call uncertain. Germline V CDR1 and CDR2: MNHEY, SVGAGI. The CDR3 sequence is 15 residues long. V was clipped by 4 bases and J by 0 bases, with 9 bases between them. This CDR3 reads CASSSMGANTGELFF. The CDR3 nucleotides read TGTGCCAGCAGTTCCATGGGTGCGAACACCGGGGAGCTGTTTTTT.

This clonotype was seen more than once but under ten times. J is TRBJ1-1 and V is TRBV18, with D perhaps matching TRBD1 (5 bases). The CDR3 loop spans 13 amino acids. From germline, CDR1 is KGHSH and CDR2 LQKENI. V lost 1 base and J lost 4, with 7 bases in between. The CDR3 DNA reads as TGTGCCAGCTCACCACGGGGGTTCACTGAAGCTTTCTTT. Its translation: CASSPRGFTEAFF.

This clonotype was recorded many times. The DNA of the CDR3 is TGTGCCATCAGTGTCACTAGCGCGCCCCCACCTACGCAGTATTTT. This translates into CAISVTSAPPPTQYF. The rearrangement joins TRBV10-3 to TRBJ2-3; 7 positions match TRBD2. The V gene's germline CDR1 is ENHRY and CDR2 SYGVKD. This CDR3 spans 15 amino acids. V was clipped by 4 bases and J by 8 bases; unmatched bases: 12.

This clonotype has only a few counts. DNA for the CDR3: TGTGCCATCAGTGAGGCGATGACTTCCTATGGCTACACCTTC. Translated: CAISEAMTSYGYTF. V usage is TRBV10-3 and J usage is TRBJ1-2; D gene uncertain. The germline gives CDR1 ENHRY, CDR2 SYGVKD. This CDR3 spans 14 amino acids. Trimming removed 2 bases from V and 4 bases from J, with 11 bases in between.

Comments on this clonotype: With a much larger clone just one base away, this may be a read error. The chain has TRBV10-3 and TRBJ1-2; D remains unclear. Germline CDR1 reads ENHRY; CDR2 reads SYGVKD. CDR3 length: 14 residues. CDR3 loop: CAITPDTPRDGYPF. Written as DNA, the CDR3 is TGTGCCATCACGCCGGATACCCCTCGCGATGGCTACCCCTTC.

This clonotype was detected ten times or more. The V call is TRBV5-1, the J call TRBJ2-3; 13 bases are shared with TRBD2. Germline V gives CDR1 SGHRS, CDR2 YFSETQ. CDR3 length: 18 residues. Trimming at V came to 0 bases and at J to 3 bases, leaving 7 bases not matched to a gene. The DNA of the CDR3 is TGCGCCAGCAGCTTGGGGTGGCGACTAGCGGGAGGTACAGATACGCAGTATTTT. Its translation: CASSLGWRLAGGTDTQYF.

In its sample, this clonotype was seen many times. The V call is TRBV24-1, the J call TRBJ2-3; 14 nucleotides align to TRBD2. This CDR3 has 18 amino acids. With V trimmed by 4 bases and J by 6 bases, 11 bases remained unmatched. Germline CDR1 is KGHDR and CDR2 is SFDVKD. Written as DNA, the CDR3 is TGTGCCACCAGTGACTTGCGGGGACTAGCGGGAGATGTTGATACGCAGTATTTT. Its translation: CATSDLRGLAGDVDTQYF.